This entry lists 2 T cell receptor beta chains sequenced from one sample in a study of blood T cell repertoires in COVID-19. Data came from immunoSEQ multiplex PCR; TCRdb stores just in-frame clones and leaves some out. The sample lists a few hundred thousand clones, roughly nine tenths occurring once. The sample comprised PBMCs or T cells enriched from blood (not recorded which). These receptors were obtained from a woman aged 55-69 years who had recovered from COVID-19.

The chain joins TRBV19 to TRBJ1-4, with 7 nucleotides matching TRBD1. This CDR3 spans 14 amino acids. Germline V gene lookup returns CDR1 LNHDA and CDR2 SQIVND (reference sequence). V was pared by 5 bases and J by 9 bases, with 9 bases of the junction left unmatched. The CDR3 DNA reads TGTGCCAGTAGTCCCTGGGACAGCCCGAAAAAACTGTTTTTT. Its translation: CASSPWDSPKKLFF.

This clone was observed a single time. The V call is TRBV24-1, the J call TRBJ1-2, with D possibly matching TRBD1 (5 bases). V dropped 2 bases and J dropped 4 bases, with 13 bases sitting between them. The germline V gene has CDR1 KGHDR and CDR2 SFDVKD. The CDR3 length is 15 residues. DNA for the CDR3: TGTGCCACCAGTGATTCTATATCAGGGTTCTATGGCTACACCTTC. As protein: CATSDSISGFYGYTF.